The next 27 T cell receptor beta chains were all read from a single sample in a study of T cells expressing NK-cell markers. TCRdb derives one entry per CDR3 protein from the 5' RACE reads, leaving out DNA. The data show around 470,000 distinct CDR3 sequences, and the top ten clones hold approximately 1.5%. The sequenced sample was blood T cells: a sorted CD56 or NKG2C T cell subset, CD4+ or CD8+ T cells, or bulk PBMC T cells (not recorded which). The receptors here all came from a woman aged 45-59 years in good health.

The chain recombines TRBV28 with TRBJ2-3; TCRdb's D gene call, TRBD1, goes unchecked for lack of DNA. Germline values: CDR1 MDHEN, CDR2 SYDVKM. This CDR3 is built from 15 residues. The CDR3 here is CASSPPGRKADTQYF.

The chain is built from TRBV5-4 and TRBJ2-6; TCRdb returns TRBD2, unconfirmable since there is no DNA. The CDR3 totals 16 residues. CDR1 is SGHNT and CDR2 is YYREEE in the germline V gene (reference sequence). The CDR3 sequence: CASSLRGITGANVLTF. Variable domain in full (rest from reference TRBV5-4 and TRBJ2-6): ETGVTQSPTHLIKTRGQQVTLRCSSQSGHNTVSWYQQALGQGPQFIFQYYREEENGRGNFPPRFSGLQFPNYSSELNVNALELDDSALYLCASSLRGITGANVLTFGAGSRLTVL.

V is TRBV3-1 and J is TRBJ2-2; lacking DNA, the TRBD2 call made by TCRdb goes unchecked. The germline V gene encodes CDR1 LGHDT and CDR2 YNNKEL (reference sequence). The CDR3 is 15 residues long. CDR3 loop: CASSPGTRGYGELFF.

The rearrangement uses TRBV4-2 and TRBJ1-4; TCRdb outputs TRBD1, but without DNA this stays unchecked. Germline V gene data show CDR1 as LGHNA and CDR2 as YNFKEQ. This CDR3 is built from 18 residues. The CDR3 loop reads CASSQELLGGTRTEKLFF.

The chain uses TRBV12-3 or TRBV12-4 and TRBJ2-1; TCRdb reports TRBD2, a call that lacks DNA to check it against. The CDR3 covers 14 residues. The CDR3 sequence is CASSLGTSGTEQFF.

The V and J genes are TRBV7-2 and TRBJ2-4. This CDR3 is 16 amino acids long. Germline CDR1 and CDR2: SGHTA and FQGNSA. CDR3 amino acids: CASSLAGTSGKNIQYF.

V is TRBV20-1 and J is TRBJ2-2. Per the germline V gene, CDR1 is DFQATT and CDR2 is SNEGSKA (reference sequence). CDR3 length equals 15 residues. The CDR3 loop is CSASFTAENTGELFF.

This chain uses TRBV4-2 with TRBJ1-1. Germline V CDR1 and CDR2: LGHNA, YNFKEQ. This CDR3 is built from 11 residues. CDR3 loop: CASSQDYGAFF.

The J gene is TRBJ2-7, the V gene TRBV20-1; TCRdb picks TRBD1, but there is no DNA to check that call. From germline, CDR1 is DFQATT and CDR2 SNEGSKA (reference sequence). CDR3 length equals 13 residues. The CDR3 here is CSASGTLKGEQYF.

This chain connects TRBV10-3 to TRBJ2-1; TCRdb's D call of TRBD1 is untestable without DNA. The V gene's germline CDR1 is ENHRY and CDR2 SYGVKD. CDR3 length equals 16 residues. The CDR3 sequence: CATEGGRGIAYNEQFF.

V usage is TRBV6-5 and J usage is TRBJ2-6. Germline V CDR1 and CDR2: MNHEY, SVGAGI. The CDR3 is 14 amino acids. The CDR3 protein is CASSYSSGANVLTF.

The CDR3: CASTRRADTEAFF. The chain joins TRBV5-1 to TRBJ1-1. Germline loops: CDR1 SGHRS, CDR2 YFSETQ. This CDR3 spans 13 amino acids.

This chain connects TRBV12-3 or TRBV12-4 to TRBJ2-3; TCRdb's D call of TRBD2 is untestable without DNA. This CDR3 spans 15 amino acids. The CDR3 sequence is CASSLYAGGVDTQYF.

The J gene is TRBJ1-1, the V gene TRBV7-9; TCRdb selects TRBD1, and the lack of DNA leaves this call unchecked. Germline V gene data show CDR1 as SEHNR and CDR2 as FQNEAQ (reference sequence). The CDR3 runs 13 residues. The CDR3 protein is CASSREMNTEAFF.

This chain joins TRBV4-1 and TRBJ2-7. There are 13 residues in the CDR3. Germline CDR1 is MGHRA and CDR2 is YSYEKL. CDR3 sequence: CASSHQTLYEQYF.

The genes are TRBV14 and TRBJ1-1. Germline V gene sequence: CDR1 SGHDN, CDR2 FVKESK. The CDR3 has 12 amino acids. The CDR3 protein is CASSQSTAEAFF. The variable domain in full, with the rest retrieved from reference TRBV14 and TRBJ1-1, is EAGVTQFPSHSVIEKGQTVTLRCDPISGHDNLYWYRRVMGKEIKFLLHFVKESKQDESGMPNNRFLAERTGGTYSTLKVQPAELEDSGVYFCASSQSTAEAFFGQGTRLTVV.

V usage is TRBV11-3 and J usage is TRBJ2-1. The CDR3 totals 14 residues. CDR1 and CDR2 (germline): SGHNT, YENEEA. The CDR3 here is CASSLGPTYNEQFF.

This chain connects TRBV10-3 to TRBJ2-1; the TRBD2 assignment by TCRdb is unverifiable without DNA. The CDR3 totals 17 residues. The germline V gene has CDR1 ENHRY and CDR2 SYGVKD. The CDR3 region is CAISESRGLASYNEQFF.

This chain connects TRBV4-1 to TRBJ2-1. This CDR3 is built from 12 residues. Germline-derived CDR1 and CDR2 are MGHRA and YSYEKL. CDR3 sequence reads: CASSQDEAEQFF.

This chain uses TRBV12-3 or TRBV12-4 with TRBJ1-2; no DNA is available, so the TRBD1 call from TCRdb remains unchecked. CDR3 length: 14 residues. This CDR3 reads CASKPGTELYGYTF.

The chain has TRBV7-8 and TRBJ2-7; TCRdb's D call of TRBD1 is untestable without DNA. In germline, CDR1 is SGHVS, CDR2 FQNEAQ. This CDR3 has 16 residues. CDR3 region: CASSERWGATHYEQYF.

The chain is built from TRBV11-3 and TRBJ2-1. The CDR3 contains 16 residues. The germline gives CDR1 SGHNT, CDR2 YENEEA. This CDR3 is CASSLDPPYTYNEQFF.

This rearrangement joins TRBV29-1 to TRBJ1-2. CDR1 SQVTM and CDR2 ANQGSEA come from the germline V gene. There are 12 residues in the CDR3. This CDR3 reads CSVGESNYGYTF.

The chain combines TRBV6-1 with TRBJ1-1. The CDR3 consists of 13 residues. Germline assignment: CDR1 MNHNS and CDR2 SASEGT. This CDR3 is CASSEGTAQRAFF.

The gene calls are TRBV6-5 and TRBJ1-2. The CDR3 spans 13 residues. CDR1 MNHEY and CDR2 SVGAGI come from the germline V gene. The CDR3 reads CASRRGDHYGYTF.

The chain uses TRBV28 and TRBJ1-2; TCRdb outputs TRBD1, but without DNA this stays unchecked. The germline gives CDR1 MDHEN, CDR2 SYDVKM. The CDR3 has 14 residues. CDR3 residues: CASSFRTYRSGYTF.

The chain has TRBV11-3 and TRBJ2-3; TCRdb calls TRBD1, which cannot be checked without DNA. Germline CDR1 and CDR2: SGHNT and YENEEA. The CDR3 spans 13 residues. The CDR3 loop reads CASIGGSTDTQYF.